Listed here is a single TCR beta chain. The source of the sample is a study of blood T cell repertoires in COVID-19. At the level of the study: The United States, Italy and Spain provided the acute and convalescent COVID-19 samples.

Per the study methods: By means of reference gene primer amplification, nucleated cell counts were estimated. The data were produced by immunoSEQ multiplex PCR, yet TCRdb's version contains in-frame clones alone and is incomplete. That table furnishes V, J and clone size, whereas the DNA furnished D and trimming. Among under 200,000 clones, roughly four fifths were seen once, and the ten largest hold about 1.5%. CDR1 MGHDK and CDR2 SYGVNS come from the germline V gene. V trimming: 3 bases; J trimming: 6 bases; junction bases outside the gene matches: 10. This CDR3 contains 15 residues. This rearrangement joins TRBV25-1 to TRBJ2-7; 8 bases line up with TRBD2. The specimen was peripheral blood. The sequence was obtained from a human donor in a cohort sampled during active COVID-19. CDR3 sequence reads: CASSEYTAGDGEQYF. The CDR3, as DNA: TGTGCCAGCAGTGAGTACACAGCGGGGGATGGCGAGCAGTACTTC.